This T cell receptor (beta chain) was obtained from a study of T cell responses to AZD1222 COVID-19 vaccine (dated by TCRdb to the early 2020s). A note on the overall study: AZD1222 recipients whose second dose came at about 4 weeks and those whose second dose came at about 12 weeks were combined into one group, since spike-specific TCR depth and breadth did not differ between the two schedules. TCR sequencing was performed for 230 to 250 trial participants, of whom around 210 were given two doses of AZD1222 and 26 were given two doses of MenACWY control vaccine. Trial participants were enrolled by age into subgroups of 18-55, 56-69 and 70-plus years, and around 150, 29 and 61 TCR-sequenced participants, respectively, were included in these subgroups. General study outcomes and caveats: Conclusions about previously exposed vaccinees are limited because only a handful of AZD1222 recipients were SARS-CoV-2 seropositive at baseline. Vaccine-associated CD4 TCRs spanned the whole spike protein, with dominant responses in regions 160-218 and 743-854. No day 14 peak-response samples were available, so repertoires were characterized only after the peak T cell response. After two AZD1222 doses, both the breadth and the depth of spike-specific TCRs were significantly higher than at day 0 and than in MenACWY recipients. Reportedly, almost half of the unique spike-specific TCRs recognized epitopes lying outside the regions that are mutated in the B.1.351 and B.1.1.7 variants. Participants were mostly white British and included more females than males, and it was suggested by the authors that clonal diversity may have been underestimated. The 56-69-year group was small, and its depth increase did not reach significance, likely because of low power.

The CDR3 regions of human TCRbeta chains were analyzed by immunosequencing. The published analysis was carried out like this. Repertoire TCRs were matched against a reference library of SARS-CoV-2-specific TCRs generated with the MIRA antigen-specificity platform. Breadth was defined as the fraction of unique TCRs that were SARS-CoV-2-associated, and depth was defined as the fraction of total T cells that were SARS-CoV-2-associated. Using the MIRA data, each spike-specific TCR was assigned both to the spike region to which the TCR was reactive and to a CD4 or CD8 class. Log10-transformed breadth and depth values were compared by one-way ANOVA with Sidak's multiple comparisons tests. The table was pulled from immuneACCESS by TCRdb, which kept in-frame rearrangements only. Such tables lose some clones; where checked, under half of the loss comes from unresolved V genes, and the rest has no known cause. The D gene and trimming were derived from the DNA, and the V and J assignments and clone size from that table. The sample table records roughly 140,000 clones; over 75% of these occur just once. Clones ranked in the top ten supply 1.8% of the sample.

This clone was seen a single time. Its binding antigen is unknown. No quality values exist for individual bases; no much larger clone is one base distant. This specimen's time point label, per the study, means: baseline before first vaccination. Samples from vaccinated people were obtained from the UK trials COV001 and COV002, which included a single-blind randomized controlled phase 2/3 trial of AZD1222 (ChAdOx1 nCoV-19) in healthy adults. For TCRbeta chain sequencing, PBMC samples were collected from trial participants at day 0 and at day 28 after the second dose. Taken from the germline V gene (reference sequence), the CDR1 and CDR2 loops are GTSNPN and SVGIG. The CDR3 starts with the cysteine, ends with the phenylalanine, and has 14 residues. The only DNA kept is the CDR3, 42 bases in frame from the first base. Trimming accounts for 6 bases at V and 6 bases at J, while the number of junction bases matched to no gene is 8.

Recombination linked TRBV30 to TRBJ1-2; 12 junctional bases match TRBD1. The sequenced sample was peripheral blood, obtained on day 0 of AZD1222 vaccination. The TCR was taken from an adult in good health. The CDR3 here reads CACVGDRGLNGYTF. The nucleotide sequence reads TGTGCCTGCGTTGGGGACAGGGGGCTTAATGGCTACACCTTC.